Listed here are 13 T cell receptor beta chains from one sample, sequenced in a study of blood T cell repertoires in COVID-19. Assay used: immunoSEQ multiplex PCR; TCRdb lists only in-frame clones, some missing. The top ten hold around 15% of the sample, which has nearly 95,000 clones, approximately 80% seen once. What was sequenced was peripheral blood. The receptors shown here come from a human donor in a cohort sampled during active COVID-19.

The rearrangement uses TRBV18 and TRBJ2-7; 7 bases are shared with TRBD2. V dropped 4 bases and J dropped 0; count of bases not matched to a gene: 18. The CDR3 consists of 19 residues. Germline V lookup: CDR1 KGHSH, CDR2 LQKENI. CDR3: CASSRYGGETATTSYEQYF. In DNA, the CDR3 is TGTGCCAGCTCACGCTATGGGGGGGAGACGGCTACCACCTCCTACGAGCAGTACTTC.

The J gene is TRBJ2-2, the V gene TRBV6-5, with TRBD2 identical over 7 bases. The CDR3 totals 16 residues. Germline-derived CDR1 and CDR2 are MNHEY and SVGAGI. V was clipped by 2 bases and J by 4 bases; unmatched bases: 7. The CDR3 here is CASSYGGGWSTGELFF. The CDR3 nucleotides are TGTGCCAGCAGTTACGGGGGAGGGTGGAGCACCGGGGAGCTGTTTTTT.

The V and J genes are TRBV10-3 and TRBJ2-3, with 9 bases that match TRBD1. Germline V gene data show CDR1 as ENHRY and CDR2 as SYGVKD. The CDR3 has 16 amino acids. V shed 4 bases and J 3 bases; nucleotides not matched to a gene: 8. CDR3 DNA sequence: TGTGCCATCAGTGTGGGGGGACAGGGTTTAACAGATACGCAGTATTTT. It is translated as CAISVGGQGLTDTQYF.

J is TRBJ2-7 and V is TRBV10-3; 9 nucleotides align to TRBD2. Per germline, CDR1 ENHRY and CDR2 SYGVKD. The ends lost 4 bases at V and 7 bases at J; junction bases unmatched: 17. There are 17 residues in the CDR3. The CDR3 DNA follows: TGTGCCATCAGTGTGTGGCGGGAGGGACCATCCGGACGTGAGCAGTACTTC. Translating it yields CAISVWREGPSGREQYF.

The V and J genes are TRBV30 and TRBJ2-1, with 10 bases lining up with TRBD2. Germline assignment: CDR1 GTSNPN and CDR2 SVGIG (reference sequence). The CDR3 is 13 amino acids. V shed 3 bases, J shed 9 bases, and the junction held 5 bases outside the gene matches. The CDR3 loop reads CAWRGTSGVEQFF. DNA of the CDR3: TGTGCCTGGAGGGGTACTAGCGGGGTTGAGCAGTTCTTC.

This clone was observed once. The J gene is TRBJ2-2, the V gene TRBV6-4, with D possibly matching TRBD1 (5 bases). CDR1 and CDR2 from the germline V gene are MRHNA and SNTAGT. The CDR3 covers 13 residues. The V end was cut by 4 bases, the J end by 5 bases, with 8 bases between. The CDR3 protein is CASSVQGTGELFF. The CDR3 DNA reads TGTGCCAGCAGTGTCCAGGGTACCGGGGAGCTGTTTTTT.

This chain connects TRBV9 to TRBJ1-6; the match to TRBD1 covers 7 bases. The length of the CDR3 is 15 residues. V was clipped by 4 bases and J by 7 bases; unmatched bases: 8. The germline V gene has CDR1 SGDLS and CDR2 YYNGEE. The CDR3 DNA follows: TGTGCCAGCAGCTTTGGGACAGTAGGAAATTCACCCCTCCACTTT. Residues: CASSFGTVGNSPLHF.

The chain's CDR3 is CASKRDNSGNTIYF. CDR3 DNA sequence: TGTGCCAGCAAGCGGGACAACTCTGGAAACACCATATATTTT. The J gene is TRBJ1-3, the V gene TRBV2; D perhaps matches TRBD1 (6 bases). The V gene's germline CDR1 is SNHLY and CDR2 FYNNEI. The CDR3 runs 14 residues. Trimming took off 7 bases at V and 0 bases at J, with 10 bases between the two ends.

This chain joins TRBV14 and TRBJ2-1; D is uncertain. CDR1 is SGHDN and CDR2 is FVKESK in the germline V gene. V was shortened by 0 bases and J by 6 bases, with 9 bases between the two germline ends. The CDR3 is 14 residues long. The CDR3 bases are TGTGCCAGCAGCCAAGAAGAGGAGTTCAATGAGCAGTTCTTC. Translation: CASSQEEEFNEQFF.

In its sample, this clone was seen a few times. This sequence joins TRBV15 and TRBJ2-1; the D gene is possibly TRBD1 (5 bases). Trimming removed 5 bases at V and 1 base at J, with 6 bases between. The germline V gene has CDR1 LNHNV and CDR2 YYDKDF (reference sequence). This CDR3 has 13 residues. The CDR3 DNA follows: TGTGCCACCAGCGGACAATCCTACAATGAGCAGTTCTTC. It codes for CATSGQSYNEQFF.

The chain couples TRBV6-5 to TRBJ2-5; TRBD2 matches 8 bases. The CDR3 has 15 residues. In germline, CDR1 is MNHEY, CDR2 SVGAGI. V lost 4 bases and J lost 5; bases outside the gene matches: 9. CDR3 loop: CASSSPGGPRETQYF. As DNA, the CDR3 is TGTGCCAGCAGTTCACCGGGGGGGCCACGGGAGACCCAGTACTTC.

The CDR3 protein is CASSLAAGSYNSPLHF. As DNA, the CDR3 is TGCGCCAGCAGCTTGGCAGCAGGCTCCTATAATTCACCCCTCCACTTT. V is TRBV5-1 and J is TRBJ1-6; no clear D gene. V was pared by 0 bases and J by 0 bases, with 7 bases between. The CDR3 is 16 amino acids. Per germline, CDR1 SGHRS and CDR2 YFSETQ. The entire variable domain, with the rest obtained from reference TRBV5-1 and TRBJ1-6, is as follows: KAGVTQTPRYLIKTRGQQVTLSCSPISGHRSVSWYQQTPGQGLQFLFEYFSETQRNKGNFPGRFSGRQFSNSRSEMNVSTLELGDSALYLCASSLAAGSYNSPLHFGNGTRLTVT.

The chain uses TRBV5-1 and TRBJ2-1; D call uncertain. Between the trimmed V and J ends, which lost 0 bases and 3 bases, there was a span of 4 bases. CDR1 is SGHRS, CDR2 YFSETQ, per germline. The CDR3 extends over 13 amino acids. CDR3 amino acids: CASSLASYNEQFF. The CDR3, as DNA: TGCGCCAGCAGCTTGGCCAGCTACAATGAGCAGTTCTTC.